The 21 T cell receptor beta chains below were found in one sample sequenced in a study of Ad26.COV2.S vaccination and SARS-CoV-2 variants. Indicated treatment: approximately 18 received Ad26.COV2.S at low or high dose, single or two shots; about 5 received placebo; per-sample allocation not given. The investigators took samples on day 63 after the first vaccine or placebo injection. TCRdb keeps only in-frame clones here, not all; method: immunoSEQ multiplex PCR. The sample holds about 680,000 clones; 89% are singletons and the top ten take approximately 1.5%. The specimen comprised peripheral blood, sampled in a trial of Ad26.COV2.S vaccine versus placebo. The receptors were sampled from a person between 18 and 65 years old who received the Ad26.COV2.S COVID-19 vaccine or a placebo.

The chain employs TRBV5-1 and TRBJ2-3, with D tentatively TRBD1 or TRBD2 (6 bases each). The CDR3 is 15 residues long. Trimming cost V 4 bases and J 2 bases, with 14 bases left between them. Per the germline V gene, CDR1 is SGHRS and CDR2 is YFSETQ. This CDR3 is CASSLSGGPTDTQYF. The CDR3 coding sequence is TGCGCCAGCAGCCTAAGTGGGGGGCCCACAGATACGCAGTATTTT.

The chain employs TRBV5-4 and TRBJ2-3; tentatively, D is TRBD1 (6 bases). There are 14 residues in the CDR3. Trimming stripped 2 bases from V and 0 bases from J, with 7 bases between. Germline V gene data show CDR1 as SGHNT and CDR2 as YYREEE (reference sequence). The CDR3 loop reads CASSLGGSTDTQYF. The DNA for the CDR3 is TGTGCCAGCAGCTTAGGGGGAAGCACAGATACGCAGTATTTT. The full variable domain, its missing parts supplied by reference TRBV5-4 and TRBJ2-3, is ETGVTQSPTHLIKTRGQQVTLRCSSQSGHNTVSWYQQALGQGPQFIFQYYREEENGRGNFPPRFSGLQFPNYSSELNVNALELDDSALYLCASSLGGSTDTQYFGPGTRLTVL.

A single count supports this clone. This sequence joins TRBV7-2 and TRBJ2-1; TRBD2 matches at 8 bases. Germline CDR1 and CDR2: SGHTA and FQGNSA. Trimming cost V 7 bases and J 9 bases; bases outside gene matches: 20. The CDR3 runs to 17 residues. The CDR3 DNA reads TGTGCCAGCATCCCCTTTTCAGTAGCGGGATTCGGGGGTGAGCAGTTCTTC. The encoded protein is CASIPFSVAGFGGEQFF.

The chain recombines TRBV7-2 with TRBJ2-5, with 8 bases fitting TRBD2. The CDR3 runs to 16 residues. V trimming: 5 bases; J trimming: 5 bases; junction bases outside the gene matches: 13. Germline CDR1 and CDR2: SGHTA and FQGNSA. The CDR3 reads CASSPVLAGRAETQYF. The CDR3 nucleotides read TGTGCCAGCAGCCCCGTTTTAGCGGGGAGGGCGGAGACCCAGTACTTC.

The genes are TRBV24-1 and TRBJ2-5, with D perhaps matching TRBD2 (6 bases). The V and J ends lost 5 bases and 4 bases respectively, with 10 bases between them. Germline V lookup: CDR1 KGHDR, CDR2 SFDVKD. CDR3 length: 13 residues. The CDR3 nucleotides read TGTGCCACCAGTGGGGGACTGAGAGAGACCCAGTACTTC. Translated, it gives CATSGGLRETQYF.

The chain is built from TRBV5-4 and TRBJ2-4; D is perhaps TRBD2 (5 bases). The V gene's germline CDR1 is SGHNT and CDR2 YYREEE (reference sequence). V gave up 0 bases and J gave up 8 bases, with 12 bases separating them. The CDR3 has 14 amino acids. CDR3 coding DNA: TGTGCCAGCAGCTTGGATACTGGGAGTCACATTCAGTACTTC. This codes for CASSLDTGSHIQYF.

This sequence joins TRBV19 and TRBJ1-4; perhaps TRBD1 as D (5 bases). The V end was cut by 0 bases, the J end by 3 bases, with 11 bases between. The CDR3 consists of 16 residues. The germline V gene encodes CDR1 LNHDA and CDR2 SQIVND (reference sequence). CDR3 amino acids: CASSIEWGRSNEKLFF. The CDR3 coding sequence is TGTGCCAGTAGTATAGAGTGGGGGAGATCTAATGAAAAACTGTTTTTT. The full variable domain, its missing parts supplied by reference TRBV19 and TRBJ1-4, is DGGITQSPKYLFRKEGQNVTLSCEQNLNHDAMYWYRQDPGQGLRLIYYSQIVNDFQKGDIAEGYSVSREKKESFPLTVTSAQKNPTAFYLCASSIEWGRSNEKLFFGSGTQLSVL.

The CDR3 sequence is CASSKTGYNYEQYF. In nucleotides, the CDR3 is TGTGCCAGCAGTAAGACAGGGTACAACTACGAGCAGTACTTC. The chain is built from TRBV2 and TRBJ2-7, with 7 nucleotides matching TRBD1. This CDR3 region has 14 residues. Germline V gene lookup returns CDR1 SNHLY and CDR2 FYNNEI. V dropped 5 bases and J dropped 3; count of bases not matched to a gene: 7.

CDR3 nucleotides: TGCGCCAGCAGACGACTAGCGGACCAAGAGACCCAGTACTTC. Its protein is CASRRLADQETQYF. The J gene is TRBJ2-5, the V gene TRBV10-1, with 9 bases identical to TRBD2. Trimming cost V 6 bases and J 0 bases; bases outside gene matches: 2. Germline CDR1 reads WNHNN; CDR2 reads SYGVQD (reference sequence). The CDR3 has 14 residues.

V and J are TRBV7-8 and TRBJ2-7, with D hard to call. Trimming removed 1 base from V and 5 bases from J, with 0 bases in between. This CDR3 has 10 amino acids. Germline CDR1 SGHVS, CDR2 FQNEAQ. The CDR3 DNA sequence: TGTGCCAGCAGCTTAGACGAGCAGTACTTC. It yields the protein CASSLDEQYF.

The chain is built from TRBV7-3 and TRBJ2-6; D unresolved. Trimming removed 2 bases from V and 0 bases from J, with 8 bases in between. CDR3 length: 16 residues. The germline V gene encodes CDR1 SGHTA and CDR2 FQGTGA. The DNA for the CDR3 is TGTGCCAGCAGCTTAGAACGGTTCTCTGGGGCCAACGTCCTGACTTTC. Protein product: CASSLERFSGANVLTF. The whole variable domain, remainder taken from reference TRBV7-3 and TRBJ2-6, is GAGVSQTPSNKVTEKGKYVELRCDPISGHTALYWYRQSLGQGPEFLIYFQGTGAADDSGLPNDRFFAVRPEGSVSTLKIQRTERGDSAVYLCASSLERFSGANVLTFGAGSRLTVL.

The chain joins TRBV7-2 to TRBJ2-7, with unresolved D. Germline CDR1 reads SGHTA; CDR2 reads FQGNSA. This CDR3 comprises 14 residues. V was trimmed by 0 bases and J by 6 bases, leaving 12 bases between them. The CDR3 DNA sequence: TGTGCCAGCAGCTTAGCGGGCCCAAGCCCCGAGCAGTACTTC. Amino acid sequence: CASSLAGPSPEQYF.

The CDR3 protein is CASSWGQGYGYTF. The DNA of the CDR3 is TGTGCCAGCAGTTGGGGACAGGGCTATGGCTACACCTTC. This rearrangement joins TRBV5-4 to TRBJ1-2; 9 positions agree with TRBD1. Germline trimming cut 5 bases from V and 4 bases from J; bases unmatched to any gene: 3. Germline CDR1 SGHNT, CDR2 YYREEE (reference sequence). The CDR3 contains 13 residues.

This clone was observed a single time. Here the CDR3 reads CASSPRLAGGVDNEQFF. In nucleotides, the CDR3 is TGTGCCAGCAGCCCCCGGCTAGCGGGAGGGGTGGACAATGAGCAGTTCTTC. The rearrangement uses TRBV7-2 and TRBJ2-1; 12 bases fit TRBD2. Germline-derived CDR1 and CDR2 are SGHTA and FQGNSA. This CDR3 comprises 17 residues. V dropped 5 bases and J dropped 5; count of bases not matched to a gene: 10.

The chain combines TRBV11-2 with TRBJ2-3; D is perhaps TRBD1 (6 bases). V lost 5 bases and J lost 2, with 14 bases in between. The germline V gene has CDR1 SGHAT and CDR2 FQNNGV. There are 15 residues in the CDR3. The CDR3 region is CASSRILGATDTQYF. Here the CDR3 DNA reads TGTGCCAGCAGCCGGATATTGGGGGCCACAGATACGCAGTATTTT.

The chain links TRBV5-4 to TRBJ2-5, with TRBD2 matching over 9 bases. Germline-derived CDR1 and CDR2 are SGHNT and YYREEE (reference sequence). V lost 6 bases, J lost 2 bases, and 5 bases stayed unmatched. The CDR3 runs 14 residues. CDR3 sequence reads: CASTLAGVQETQYF. The CDR3 nucleotides are TGTGCCAGCACACTAGCGGGTGTTCAAGAGACCCAGTACTTC.

The V gene is TRBV12-5, the J gene TRBJ2-6; no firm D call. The CDR3 runs 17 residues. Germline V CDR1 and CDR2: LGHNT, FRNRAP. Trimming stripped 0 bases from V and 2 bases from J, with 11 bases between. CDR3 protein: CASGLVRATPGANVLTF. CDR3 in DNA: TGTGCTAGTGGTTTGGTACGGGCCACACCTGGGGCCAACGTCCTGACTTTC.

The chain recombines TRBV29-1 with TRBJ2-3, with 11 positions matching TRBD2. CDR3 length: 15 residues. Germline-derived CDR1 and CDR2 are SQVTM and ANQGSEA. The V and J ends lost 7 bases and 2 bases, in that order; junction bases with no gene match: 8. The CDR3, as DNA: TGCAGCGCCCTTCTAGCGGGGGGTCCCACAGATACGCAGTATTTT. Its protein is CSALLAGGPTDTQYF.

This clone was picked up a small number of times. V and J are TRBV7-3 and TRBJ1-5; D remains unclear. Germline CDR1 SGHTA, CDR2 FQGTGA. Trimming shortened V by 8 bases and J by 3 bases, and 11 bases separated the two germline ends. This CDR3 region has 13 residues. CDR3 nucleotides: TGTGCCAGCGCCGACGGCTTCAATCAGCCCCAGCATTTT. Residues: CASADGFNQPQHF.

The chain joins TRBV7-9 to TRBJ1-1; D is unclear. Trimming took 7 bases from V and 0 from J, leaving 15 bases between them. The germline V gene encodes CDR1 SEHNR and CDR2 FQNEAQ (reference sequence). The CDR3 is 15 amino acids. CDR3 residues: CASTTVGLMNTEAFF. The CDR3 DNA reads TGTGCCAGCACCACCGTGGGGTTGATGAACACTGAAGCTTTCTTT.

The rearrangement links TRBV11-3 to TRBJ2-5; D unclear. Germline lookup yields CDR1 SGHNT and CDR2 YENEEA. The CDR3 covers 14 residues. V was shortened by 5 bases and J by 4 bases, with 14 bases between the two germline ends. CDR3 in amino acids: CASSLSSVGETQYF. DNA for the CDR3: TGTGCCAGCAGCCTATCAAGTGTAGGAGAGACCCAGTACTTC.